This TCR beta chain was sequenced for a study of CD4 T cells in relation to SARS-CoV-2 and coronaviruses. Across the whole study: PBMCs were cultured with antigen for roughly 10 days before TCR beta sequencing.

Clones were sequenced by immunoSEQ multiplex PCR, and TCRdb holds only the in-frame ones, with some missing. The sample records 26,000 or so clones, 70% to 80% being singletons. The CDR3 contains 19 residues. Germline CDR1 reads SGHRS; CDR2 reads YFSETQ. The trim removed 1 base at V and 4 bases at J, leaving 15 bases unmatched. With respect to this clone: What it recognizes is unknown.

The unexposed donors gave CD4+ T cells in about 2010-2019, prior to COVID-19. Isolation of CD4+ T cells took place after 10 days in culture. Study conclusions and caveats: No donor gave both pre-pandemic and post-infection samples.

The sample consisted of CD4+ T cells from PBMCs, cultured in vitro. V and J are TRBV5-1 and TRBJ2-3, with TRBD2 matching over 10 bases. The TCR was taken from a human donor in good health. This CDR3 is CASSLTNRRQSGGADTQYF. The CDR3 nucleotides are TGCGCCAGCAGCTTGACAAACAGGAGACAGAGCGGGGGGGCAGATACGCAGTATTTT.